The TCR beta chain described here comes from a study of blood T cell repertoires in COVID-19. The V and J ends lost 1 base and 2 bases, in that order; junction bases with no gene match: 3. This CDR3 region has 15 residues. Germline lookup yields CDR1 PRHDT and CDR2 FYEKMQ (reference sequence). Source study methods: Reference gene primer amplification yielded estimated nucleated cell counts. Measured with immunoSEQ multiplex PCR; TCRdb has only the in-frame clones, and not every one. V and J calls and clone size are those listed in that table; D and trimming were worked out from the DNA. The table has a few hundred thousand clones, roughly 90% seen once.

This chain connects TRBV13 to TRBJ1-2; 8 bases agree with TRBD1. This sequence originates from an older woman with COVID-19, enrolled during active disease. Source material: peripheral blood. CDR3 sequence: CASSLAGGENYGYTF. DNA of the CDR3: TGTGCCAGCAGCTTAGCAGGGGGCGAAAACTATGGCTACACCTTC.